One T cell receptor (beta chain) is described in this entry. As yet, its antigen is unknown. This specimen comes from a study of cytomegalovirus exposure and HLA in healthy donors. In the study overall: A subsequent analysis stated that the approximately 120 validation repertoires were run on the same platform as the roughly 670 first-cohort repertoires.

The CDR3 has 16 amino acids. V was shortened by 6 bases and J by 2 bases, with 19 bases between the two germline ends. Germline values: CDR1 MDHEN, CDR2 SYDVKM. The method was immunoSEQ multiplex PCR; TCRdb's version includes in-frame clones alone and lacks a portion of them. The data contain some 150,000 clones, roughly nine tenths of them seen just once; the ten biggest clones take up about 3%. Study-wide findings and caveats: Some public TCRs appeared in many individuals, while most sequences were rare. The tendency of first-cohort TCR clusters to co-occur in the 90 to 150 validation repertoires emerged from a later analysis. In vitro assays verified that a few CMV-associated chains recognized CMV antigens specifically.

The V call is TRBV28, the J call TRBJ1-2, with a possible D match to TRBD1 (5 bases). This receptor was obtained from a woman under 30 in good health and CMV-seropositive. The sample was PBMCs. The CDR3, as DNA: TGTGCCAGCAGACCCATTCGTCCAGGGATGAACTATGGCTACACCTTC. It specifies CASRPIRPGMNYGYTF.